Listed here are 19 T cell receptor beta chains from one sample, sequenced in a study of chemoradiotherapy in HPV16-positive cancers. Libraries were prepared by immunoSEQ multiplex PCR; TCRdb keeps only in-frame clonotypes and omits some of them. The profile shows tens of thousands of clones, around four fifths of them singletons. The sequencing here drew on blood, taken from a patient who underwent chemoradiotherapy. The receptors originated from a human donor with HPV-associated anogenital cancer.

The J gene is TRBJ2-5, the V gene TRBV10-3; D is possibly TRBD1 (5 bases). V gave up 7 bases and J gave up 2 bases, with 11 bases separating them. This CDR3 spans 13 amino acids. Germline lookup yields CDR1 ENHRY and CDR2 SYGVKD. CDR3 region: CAINGAVQETQYF. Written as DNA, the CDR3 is TGTGCCATCAATGGGGCAGTACAAGAGACCCAGTACTTC.

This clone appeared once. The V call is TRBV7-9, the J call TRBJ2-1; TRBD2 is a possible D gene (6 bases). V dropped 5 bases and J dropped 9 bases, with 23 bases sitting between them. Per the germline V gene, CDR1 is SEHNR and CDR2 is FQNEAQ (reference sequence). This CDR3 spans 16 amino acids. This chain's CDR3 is CASSPPGLTQVAEQFF. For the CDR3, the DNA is TGTGCCAGCAGCCCTCCGGGACTCACCCAAGTTGCTGAGCAGTTCTTC.

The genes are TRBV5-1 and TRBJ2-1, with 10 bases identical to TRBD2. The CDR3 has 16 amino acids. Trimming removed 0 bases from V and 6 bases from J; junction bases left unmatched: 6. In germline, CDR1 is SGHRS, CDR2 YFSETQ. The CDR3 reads CASSLGAIAGGNEQFF. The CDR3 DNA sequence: TGCGCCAGCAGCTTGGGGGCAATAGCGGGGGGCAATGAGCAGTTCTTC. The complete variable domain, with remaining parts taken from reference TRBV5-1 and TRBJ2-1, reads KAGVTQTPRYLIKTRGQQVTLSCSPISGHRSVSWYQQTPGQGLQFLFEYFSETQRNKGNFPGRFSGRQFSNSRSEMNVSTLELGDSALYLCASSLGAIAGGNEQFFGPGTRLTVL.

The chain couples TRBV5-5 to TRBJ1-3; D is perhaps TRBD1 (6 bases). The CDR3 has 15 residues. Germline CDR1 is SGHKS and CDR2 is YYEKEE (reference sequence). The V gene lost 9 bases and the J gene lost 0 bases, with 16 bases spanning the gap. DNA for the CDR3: TGTGCCACACGACGTGGGGACACCTCTGGAAACACCATATATTTT. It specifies CATRRGDTSGNTIYF.

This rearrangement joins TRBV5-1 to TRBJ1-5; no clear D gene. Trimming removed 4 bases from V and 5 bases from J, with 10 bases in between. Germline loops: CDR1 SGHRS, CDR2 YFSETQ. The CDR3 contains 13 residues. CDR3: CASSPGVDQPQHF. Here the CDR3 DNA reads TGCGCCAGCAGCCCGGGTGTAGATCAGCCCCAGCATTTT.

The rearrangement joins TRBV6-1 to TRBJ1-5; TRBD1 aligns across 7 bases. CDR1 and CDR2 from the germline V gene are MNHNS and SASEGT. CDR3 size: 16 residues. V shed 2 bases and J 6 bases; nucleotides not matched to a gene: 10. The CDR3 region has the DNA TGTGCCAGCAGTGAATTTGTGACAGGGAGGACTCAGCCCCAGCATTTT. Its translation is CASSEFVTGRTQPQHF.

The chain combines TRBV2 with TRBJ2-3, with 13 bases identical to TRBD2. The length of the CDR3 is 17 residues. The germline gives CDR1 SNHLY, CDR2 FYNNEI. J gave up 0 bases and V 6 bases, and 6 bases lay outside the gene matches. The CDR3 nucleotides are TGTGCCAGCAGGCGACTAGCGGGGGGTCTAAGCACAGATACGCAGTATTTT. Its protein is CASRRLAGGLSTDTQYF.

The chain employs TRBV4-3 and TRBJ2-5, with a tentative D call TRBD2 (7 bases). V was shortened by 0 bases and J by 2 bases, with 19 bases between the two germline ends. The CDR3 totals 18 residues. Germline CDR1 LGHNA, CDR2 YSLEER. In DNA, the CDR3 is TGCGCCAGCAGCCAAGATTATGGGGGGGGCCTTAGGCAAGAGACCCAGTACTTC. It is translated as CASSQDYGGGLRQETQYF.

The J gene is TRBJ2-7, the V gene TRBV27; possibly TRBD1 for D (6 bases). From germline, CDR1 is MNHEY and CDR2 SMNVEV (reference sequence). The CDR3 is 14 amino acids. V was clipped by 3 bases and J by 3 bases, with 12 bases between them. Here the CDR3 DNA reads TGTGCCAGCAGTTTGCCGGGACACTACTACGAGCAGTACTTC. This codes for CASSLPGHYYEQYF.

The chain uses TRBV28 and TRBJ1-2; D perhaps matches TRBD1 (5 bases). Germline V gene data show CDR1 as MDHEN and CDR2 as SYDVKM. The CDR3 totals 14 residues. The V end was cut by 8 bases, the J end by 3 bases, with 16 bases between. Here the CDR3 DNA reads TGTGCCAGCTCCTATGGGGACGGAGACTATGGCTACACCTTC. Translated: CASSYGDGDYGYTF.

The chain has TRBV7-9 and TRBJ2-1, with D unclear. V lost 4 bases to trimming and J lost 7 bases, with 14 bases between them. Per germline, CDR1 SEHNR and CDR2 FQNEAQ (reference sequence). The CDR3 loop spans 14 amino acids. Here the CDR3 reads CASSYPVEDNEQFF. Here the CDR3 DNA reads TGTGCCAGCAGCTACCCTGTGGAAGATAATGAGCAGTTCTTC.

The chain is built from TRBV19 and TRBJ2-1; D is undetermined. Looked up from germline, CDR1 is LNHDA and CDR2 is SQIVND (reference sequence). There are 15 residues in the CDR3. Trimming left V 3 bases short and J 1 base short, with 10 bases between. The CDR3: CASSIELGSYNEQFF. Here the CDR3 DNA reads TGTGCCAGTAGTATTGAACTGGGGTCCTACAATGAGCAGTTCTTC. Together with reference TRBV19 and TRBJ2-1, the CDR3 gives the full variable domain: DGGITQSPKYLFRKEGQNVTLSCEQNLNHDAMYWYRQDPGQGLRLIYYSQIVNDFQKGDIAEGYSVSREKKESFPLTVTSAQKNPTAFYLCASSIELGSYNEQFFGPGTRLTVL.

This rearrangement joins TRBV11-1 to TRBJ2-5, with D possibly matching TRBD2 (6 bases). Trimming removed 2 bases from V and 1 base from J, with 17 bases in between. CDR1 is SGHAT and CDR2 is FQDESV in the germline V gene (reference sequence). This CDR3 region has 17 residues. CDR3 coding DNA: TGTGCCAGCAGCTTATCCGGGTGGGGGGAACCCCAAGAGACCCAGTACTTC. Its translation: CASSLSGWGEPQETQYF.

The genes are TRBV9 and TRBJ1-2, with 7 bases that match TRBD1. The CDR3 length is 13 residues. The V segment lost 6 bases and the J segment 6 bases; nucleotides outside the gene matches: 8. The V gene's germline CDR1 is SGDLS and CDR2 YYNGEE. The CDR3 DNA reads TGTGCCAGCATAGGGGGCGATGGTCATGGCTACACCTTC. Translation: CASIGGDGHGYTF.

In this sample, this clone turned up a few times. Here the CDR3 reads CSASEYTEAFF. Written as DNA, the CDR3 is TGCAGTGCTAGTGAATACACTGAAGCTTTCTTT. The chain has TRBV20-1 and TRBJ1-1; D ambiguous. With 3 bases removed from V and 3 bases from J, the gap between germline ends came to 5 bases. Germline values: CDR1 DFQATT, CDR2 SNEGSKA (reference sequence). CDR3 length: 11 amino acids.

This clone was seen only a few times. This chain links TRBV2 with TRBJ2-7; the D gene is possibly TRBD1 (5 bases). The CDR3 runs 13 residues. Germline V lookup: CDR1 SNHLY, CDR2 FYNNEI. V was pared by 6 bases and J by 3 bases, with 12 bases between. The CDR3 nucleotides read TGTGCCAGCAGCCAGGGCGAGCTCTACGAGCAGTACTTC. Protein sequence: CASSQGELYEQYF.

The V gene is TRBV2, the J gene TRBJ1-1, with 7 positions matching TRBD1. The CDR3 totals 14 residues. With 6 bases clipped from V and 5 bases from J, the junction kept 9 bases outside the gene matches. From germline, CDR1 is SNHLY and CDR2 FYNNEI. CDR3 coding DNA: TGTGCCAGCAGCGCTACAGGGGTGGGAACTGAAGCTTTCTTT. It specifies CASSATGVGTEAFF. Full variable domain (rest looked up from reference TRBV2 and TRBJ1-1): EPEVTQTPSHQVTQMGQEVILRCVPISNHLYFYWYRQILGQKVEFLVSFYNNEISEKSEIFDDQFSVERPDGSNFTLKIRSTKLEDSAMYFCASSATGVGTEAFFGQGTRLTVV.

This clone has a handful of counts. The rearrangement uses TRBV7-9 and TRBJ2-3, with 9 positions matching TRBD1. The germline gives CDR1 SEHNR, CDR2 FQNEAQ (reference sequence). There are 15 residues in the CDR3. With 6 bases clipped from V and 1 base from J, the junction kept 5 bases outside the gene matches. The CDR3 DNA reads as TGTGCCAGCAGTCGAAGGACAGGGGGCACAGATACGCAGTATTTT. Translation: CASSRRTGGTDTQYF.

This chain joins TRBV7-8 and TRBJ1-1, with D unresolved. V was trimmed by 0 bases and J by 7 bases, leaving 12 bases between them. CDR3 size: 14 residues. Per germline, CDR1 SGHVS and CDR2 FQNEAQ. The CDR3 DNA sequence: TGTGCCAGCAGCTTAGCGGTGGGTGTGGGTGAAGCTTTCTTT. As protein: CASSLAVGVGEAFF.